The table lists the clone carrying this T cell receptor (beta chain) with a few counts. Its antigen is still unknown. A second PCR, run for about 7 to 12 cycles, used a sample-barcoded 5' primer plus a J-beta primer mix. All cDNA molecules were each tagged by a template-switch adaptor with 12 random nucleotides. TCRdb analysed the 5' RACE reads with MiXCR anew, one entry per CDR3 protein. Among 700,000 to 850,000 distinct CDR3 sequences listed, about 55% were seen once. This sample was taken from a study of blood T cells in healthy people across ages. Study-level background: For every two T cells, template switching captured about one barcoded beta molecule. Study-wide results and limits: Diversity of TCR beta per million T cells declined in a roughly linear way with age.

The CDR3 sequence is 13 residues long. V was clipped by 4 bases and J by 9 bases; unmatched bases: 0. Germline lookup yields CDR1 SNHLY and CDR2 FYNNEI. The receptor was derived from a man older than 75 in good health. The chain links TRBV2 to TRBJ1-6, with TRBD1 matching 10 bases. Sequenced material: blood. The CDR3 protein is CASSGTGGSPLHF. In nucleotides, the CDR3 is TGTGCCAGCAGTGGGACAGGGGGTTCACCCCTCCACTTT.